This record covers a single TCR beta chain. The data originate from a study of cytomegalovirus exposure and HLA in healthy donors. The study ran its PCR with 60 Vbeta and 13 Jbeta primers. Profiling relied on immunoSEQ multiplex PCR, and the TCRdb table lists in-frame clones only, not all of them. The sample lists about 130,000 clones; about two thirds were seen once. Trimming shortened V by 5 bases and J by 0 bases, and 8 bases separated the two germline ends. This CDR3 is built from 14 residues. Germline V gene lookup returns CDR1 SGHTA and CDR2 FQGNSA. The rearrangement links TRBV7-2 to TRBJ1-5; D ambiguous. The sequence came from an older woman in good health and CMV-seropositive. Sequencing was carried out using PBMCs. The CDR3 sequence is CASSLQDSNQPQHF. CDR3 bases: TGTGCCAGCAGCCTCCAGGATAGCAATCAGCCCCAGCATTTT.